The next 32 T cell receptor beta chains were all read from a single sample in a study of spatial heterogeneity in lung cancer (dated by TCRdb to about 2019). Explained via the paper, the time point label denotes: sample taken at primary tumor resection. To prepare the library, 5' RACE was applied. TCRdb names NextSeq 500 as the instrument used. The raw public reads went through TCRdb reprocessing: fastp at Q25, MiXCR clone calling, in-frame beta chains kept. Each entry merges the rows of one CDR3 protein and shows their most common DNA and genes. The sample yields 35,000 to 45,000 distinct CDR3 sequences; 6.5% to 9% were counted once. 29% of the sample belongs to the ten largest clones. The starting material was PBMCs, obtained at surgery. The source of these receptors is a female donor with early-stage non-small cell lung cancer.

This clonotype was picked up a small number of times. The chain uses TRBV11-2 and TRBJ2-1, with D perhaps TRBD1 or TRBD2 (5 bases each). Germline V CDR1 and CDR2: SGHAT, FQNNGV. The CDR3 has 17 residues. Trimming took 3 bases from V and 8 from J, leaving 23 bases between them. The CDR3 bases are TGTGCCAGCAGCTTGGGGCTTGGGCAACGGCGGGTAGATGAGCAGTTCTTC. Its protein product is CASSLGLGQRRVDEQFF.

This clonotype was recorded many times. The chain uses TRBV12-3 or TRBV12-4 and TRBJ1-2, with D possibly matching TRBD1 (5 bases). CDR3 length equals 15 residues. V lost 3 bases to trimming and J lost 3 bases, with 14 bases between them. The CDR3 DNA follows: TGTGCCAGCAGTTTTGGGGGACTTTCTGACTATGGCTACACCTTC. Its translation: CASSFGGLSDYGYTF.

This clonotype was detected ten times or more. The chain combines TRBV6-2 or TRBV6-3 with TRBJ2-7; D might be TRBD2 (5 bases). This CDR3 is built from 12 residues. V lost 8 bases and J 2 bases, leaving 10 bases between the germline ends. Looked up from germline, CDR1 is MNHEY and CDR2 is SVGEGT. DNA for the CDR3: TGTGCCAGCCGGACTCAACCCTACGAGCAGTACTTC. This translates into CASRTQPYEQYF.

This chain links TRBV27 with TRBJ2-1; D may be TRBD2 (6 bases). With 5 bases removed from V and 1 base from J, the gap between germline ends came to 12 bases. Looked up from germline, CDR1 is MNHEY and CDR2 is SMNVEV (reference sequence). The CDR3 has 15 residues. The CDR3 DNA sequence: TGTGCCAGCAGTCCCCGGGGGTCTTCCTACAATGAGCAGTTCTTC. Amino acids: CASSPRGSSYNEQFF.

V is TRBV9 and J is TRBJ2-7, with 10 bases aligning to TRBD1. Unmatched junction bases numbered 9, after V lost 4 bases and J lost 5 bases. Per the germline V gene, CDR1 is SGDLS and CDR2 is YYNGEE. This CDR3 comprises 15 residues. CDR3 nucleotide sequence: TGTGCCAGCAGCCCGCGGACAGGGGGTCCCAACGAGCAGTACTTC. It encodes CASSPRTGGPNEQYF.

V usage is TRBV12-3 or TRBV12-4 and J usage is TRBJ1-1; tentative D call: TRBD1 (5 bases). There are 16 residues in the CDR3. V was pared by 10 bases and J by 0 bases, with 21 bases between. CDR3 in DNA: TGTGCCACCAACCCTTTCCGGACAAGTATGAACACTGAAGCTTTCTTT. It encodes CATNPFRTSMNTEAFF.

This clonotype occurred many times. V and J are TRBV6-2 or TRBV6-3 and TRBJ2-7; D remains unclear. The germline CDR1 and CDR2 sequences are MNHEY and SVGEGT. The CDR3 is 12 residues long. V was cut by 9 bases and J by 3 bases, with 12 bases left in between. For the CDR3, the DNA is TGTGCCAGTCGATTATCGATCTACGAGCAGTACTTC. Translation gives CASRLSIYEQYF.

This clonotype was seen repeatedly, ten times or more. The rearrangement links TRBV12-3 or TRBV12-4 to TRBJ1-1, with 9 bases lining up with TRBD1. V lost 6 bases to trimming and J lost 4 bases; unmatched junction nucleotides: 6. This CDR3 has 14 amino acids. The CDR3 region is CASRSTGGGTEAFF. In DNA, the CDR3 is TGTGCCAGCAGATCGACAGGGGGAGGCACTGAAGCTTTCTTT.

This clonotype has just a few counts. The CDR3 coding sequence is TGCAGTGCTAGGGACAGGGTTGGAGGAGAGACCCAGTACTTC. Its protein is CSARDRVGGETQYF. V usage is TRBV20-1 and J usage is TRBJ2-5; 8 bases align to TRBD1. Looked up from germline, CDR1 is DFQATT and CDR2 is SNEGSKA (reference sequence). The CDR3 length is 14 residues. J lost 4 bases, V lost 3 bases, and 7 bases had no gene match.

This clonotype was picked up a small number of times. V usage is TRBV6-6 and J usage is TRBJ2-3; a weak D match, TRBD2 (6 bases). CDR1 and CDR2 from the germline V gene are MNHNY and SVGAGI (reference sequence). The CDR3 loop spans 15 amino acids. V lost 6 bases and J 2 bases, leaving 15 bases between the germline ends. The CDR3 loop is CASRRDFFSTDTQYF. The CDR3 DNA reads as TGTGCCAGCAGAAGGGACTTTTTCTCCACAGATACGCAGTATTTT.

In this sample, this clonotype turned up a few times. This sequence joins TRBV30 and TRBJ1-2, with no clear D. This CDR3 contains 12 residues. Germline CDR1 GTSNPN, CDR2 SVGIG (reference sequence). The V end was cut by 1 base, the J end by 3 bases, with 6 bases between. CDR3 DNA sequence: TGTGCCTGGAGTGGAGAACACTATGGCTACACCTTC. Encoded protein: CAWSGEHYGYTF.

The CDR3 region has the DNA TGCAGTGCTCCCATCTTAGCGGGAAACTCAGATACGCAGTATTTT. Amino acids: CSAPILAGNSDTQYF. This chain joins TRBV20-1 and TRBJ2-3; 8 nucleotides match TRBD2. The V and J ends lost 5 bases and 4 bases, in that order; junction bases with no gene match: 11. This CDR3 region has 15 residues. Germline V CDR1 and CDR2: DFQATT, SNEGSKA (reference sequence).

This clonotype was counted ten times or more. V usage is TRBV29-1 and J usage is TRBJ1-1, with a weak D call TRBD1 (6 bases). Trimming cost V 5 bases and J 3 bases, with 10 bases left between them. The germline gives CDR1 SQVTM, CDR2 ANQGSEA. This CDR3 is 12 amino acids long. The DNA of the CDR3 is TGCAGCGTTCCAGGGGACGACACTGAAGCTTTCTTT. Its translation: CSVPGDDTEAFF. Using reference TRBV29-1 and TRBJ1-1 for the parts outside the CDR3, the full variable domain is SAVISQKPSRDICQRGTSLTIQCQVDSQVTMMFWYRQQPGQSLTLIATANQGSEATYESGFVIDKFPISRPNLTFSTLTVSNMSPEDSSIYLCSVPGDDTEAFFGQGTRLTVV.

The chain has TRBV2 and TRBJ2-1, with 10 bases that match TRBD2. Germline CDR1 reads SNHLY; CDR2 reads FYNNEI. V lost 4 bases and J lost 10; bases outside the gene matches: 16. This CDR3 comprises 17 residues. Written as DNA, the CDR3 is TGTGCCAGCAGTGGACCGAGGTGGACTAGCGGCCCTGCGGAGCAGTTCTTC. Translation gives CASSGPRWTSGPAEQFF.

This clonotype was seen repeatedly, ten times or more. The CDR3 sequence is CASSQDPRIAGNEQFF. The DNA for the CDR3 is TGCGCCAGCAGCCAAGACCCCCGAATTGCGGGGAATGAGCAGTTCTTC. The V call is TRBV4-3, the J call TRBJ2-1, with D tentatively TRBD2 (6 bases). This CDR3 contains 16 residues. Trimming left V 0 bases short and J 7 bases short, with 16 bases between. The germline V gene has CDR1 LGHNA and CDR2 YSLEER.

This clonotype was counted ten times or more. V gene TRBV30 combines with J gene TRBJ2-5; D uncertain. V dropped 0 bases and J dropped 2 bases, with 16 bases sitting between them. The CDR3 consists of 16 residues. CDR1 and CDR2 from the germline V gene are GTSNPN and SVGIG (reference sequence). The CDR3 region has the DNA TGTGCCTGGAGTGTATGGCCCAAGGATGAGCAAGAGACCCAGTACTTC. Protein: CAWSVWPKDEQETQYF.

The V gene is TRBV29-1, the J gene TRBJ2-1; D is possibly TRBD1 or TRBD2 (5 bases each). This CDR3 is 14 amino acids long. In germline, CDR1 is SQVTM, CDR2 ANQGSEA. With 7 bases removed from V and 4 bases from J, the gap between germline ends came to 17 bases. CDR3 in amino acids: CSGLPGRKYNEQFF. The CDR3 DNA is TGCAGCGGACTCCCGGGACGGAAGTACAATGAGCAGTTCTTC.

The chain joins TRBV6-5 to TRBJ2-7; tentative D call: TRBD2 (5 bases). CDR1 is MNHEY and CDR2 is SVGAGI in the germline V gene. This CDR3 is built from 13 residues. Trimming took off 7 bases at V and 4 bases at J, with 14 bases between the two ends. The CDR3 sequence is CASKQRNGYEQYF. In nucleotides, the CDR3 is TGTGCCAGCAAACAGCGGAATGGGTACGAGCAGTACTTC.

This clonotype was seen many times. J is TRBJ2-1 and V is TRBV6-2 or TRBV6-3, with 11 bases matching TRBD2. The J segment lost 9 bases and the V segment lost 7 bases, leaving 11 bases of the junction unmatched. This CDR3 is 15 amino acids long. Germline loops: CDR1 MNHEY, CDR2 SVGEGT. CDR3 sequence: CASILAGGLPSEQFF. CDR3 nucleotides: TGTGCCAGCATCCTAGCGGGAGGCCTACCTAGTGAGCAGTTCTTC.

This chain connects TRBV3-1 to TRBJ2-7; D possibly corresponds to TRBD1 (6 bases). The CDR3 has 14 residues. Germline V lookup: CDR1 LGHDT, CDR2 YNNKEL (reference sequence). The germline V and J ends were trimmed by 1 base and 3 bases, with 10 bases remaining between them. CDR3 region: CASSQGRQDYEQYF. Written as DNA, the CDR3 is TGTGCCAGCAGCCAAGGGAGACAGGACTACGAGCAGTACTTC.

The chain recombines TRBV5-1 with TRBJ2-7, with TRBD2 as a possible D gene (5 bases). The V gene lost 0 bases and the J gene lost 0 bases, with 13 bases spanning the gap. Per germline, CDR1 SGHRS and CDR2 YFSETQ. The CDR3 runs 16 residues. The CDR3 protein is CASSLAFPGSSYEQYF. CDR3 in DNA: TGCGCCAGCAGCTTGGCCTTTCCGGGGAGCTCCTACGAGCAGTACTTC. Looking up the rest from reference TRBV5-1 and TRBJ2-7 gives the full variable domain: KAGVTQTPRYLIKTRGQQVTLSCSPISGHRSVSWYQQTPGQGLQFLFEYFSETQRNKGNFPGRFSGRQFSNSRSEMNVSTLELGDSALYLCASSLAFPGSSYEQYFGPGTRLTVT.

The chain couples TRBV6-6 to TRBJ2-5, with 7 bases fitting TRBD2. V dropped 0 bases and J dropped 5; count of bases not matched to a gene: 6. This CDR3 comprises 15 residues. The germline V gene has CDR1 MNHNY and CDR2 SVGAGI (reference sequence). CDR3 region: CASSYSSLTSETQYF. DNA of the CDR3: TGTGCCAGCAGTTACTCTAGTTTGACTAGCGAGACCCAGTACTTC.

The chain combines TRBV20-1 with TRBJ2-1; the D gene is possibly TRBD1 (6 bases). Trimming shortened V by 8 bases and J by 3 bases, and 8 bases separated the two germline ends. CDR1 is DFQATT, CDR2 SNEGSKA, per germline (reference sequence). The CDR3 extends over 11 amino acids. CDR3 DNA sequence: TGCAGTACAGGGAACTACAATGAGCAGTTCTTC. Encoded protein: CSTGNYNEQFF.

The chain recombines TRBV4-1 with TRBJ2-7, with D uncertain. This CDR3 is 14 amino acids long. Germline V gene data show CDR1 as MGHRA and CDR2 as YSYEKL. Trimming removed 3 bases at V and 2 bases at J, with 11 bases between. The CDR3 sequence is CASSQPDLPYEQYF. The CDR3 bases are TGCGCCAGCAGCCAGCCTGACCTCCCCTACGAGCAGTACTTC.

This clonotype was counted at least ten times. The chain employs TRBV7-8 and TRBJ2-1, with 9 bases matching TRBD2. The J segment lost 4 bases and the V segment lost 5 bases, leaving 9 bases of the junction unmatched. Looked up from germline, CDR1 is SGHVS and CDR2 is FQNEAQ. This CDR3 is built from 16 residues. CDR3 sequence reads: CASSLIPTSGYNEQFF. The DNA for the CDR3 is TGTGCCAGCAGCCTAATACCGACTAGCGGTTACAATGAGCAGTTCTTC.

This clonotype was recorded many times. The chain couples TRBV12-3 or TRBV12-4 to TRBJ1-5; D uncertain. The CDR3 runs 15 residues. V lost 1 base and J lost 2, with 9 bases in between. CDR3 in amino acids: CASSLGSAGNQPQHF. DNA for the CDR3: TGTGCCAGCAGTTTAGGCAGTGCCGGCAATCAGCCCCAGCATTTT.

This clonotype was seen a few times. The V and J genes are TRBV28 and TRBJ1-2, with D possibly TRBD1 on 5 matching bases. The CDR3 length is 15 residues. Per the germline V gene, CDR1 is MDHEN and CDR2 is SYDVKM. Trimming took off 3 bases at V and 2 bases at J, with 13 bases between the two ends. The CDR3 spells CASSFGGTLNYGYTF. CDR3 bases: TGTGCCAGCAGTTTTGGGGGGACTTTAAACTATGGCTACACCTTC.

This clonotype is deemed large (0.1 to 1%). The J gene is TRBJ2-3, the V gene TRBV6-4, with D perhaps given as TRBD1 or TRBD2 (5 bases each). The V end lost 3 bases, the J end lost 4 bases, and 17 bases lay between the germline ends. Germline V gene sequence: CDR1 MRHNA, CDR2 SNTAGT. The CDR3 loop spans 16 amino acids. CDR3: CASSEGAGSGPDTQYF. CDR3 sequence (DNA): TGTGCCAGCAGTGAAGGGGCGGGTTCCGGGCCAGATACGCAGTATTTT.

The chain combines TRBV20-1 with TRBJ2-7; D remains ambiguous. V lost 2 bases and J 2 bases, leaving 19 bases between the germline ends. The CDR3 extends over 16 amino acids. The germline gives CDR1 DFQATT, CDR2 SNEGSKA (reference sequence). CDR3 bases: TGCAGTGCTAGATCCACCCCCTTGCGGAGAACCTACGAGCAGTACTTC. Protein: CSARSTPLRRTYEQYF.

This clonotype ranks as medium-sized. A junction end diverges from the germline sequence, so it may reflect a read error. The chain links TRBV5-5 to TRBJ2-1; D may be TRBD2 (6 bases). Germline-derived CDR1 and CDR2 are SGHKS and YYEKEE (reference sequence). The CDR3 extends over 13 amino acids. The chain's CDR3 is CASSPDYYNEQFF. Written as DNA, the CDR3 is TGCGCCAGCAGCCCGGACTATTACAATGAGCAGTTCTTC.

This clonotype was seen ten or more times. The V call is TRBV6-1, the J call TRBJ2-3; no definite D call. Germline CDR1 and CDR2: MNHNS and SASEGT. The CDR3 length is 15 residues. Trimming shortened V by 3 bases and J by 0 bases, and 10 bases separated the two germline ends. This chain's CDR3 is CASSDKGRSTDTQYF. DNA of the CDR3: TGTGCCAGCAGTGATAAGGGAAGGAGCACAGATACGCAGTATTTT.

Concerning this clonotype: Possible read error: a much larger clone is one base away. The chain recombines TRBV5-1 with TRBJ1-1; 8 bases map to TRBD1. CDR1 is SGHRS and CDR2 is YFSETQ in the germline V gene. The CDR3 is 14 amino acids. This CDR3 reads CAGSLTGVDTEAFF. Here the CDR3 DNA reads TGCGCCGGCAGCTTGACAGGGGTTGACACTGAAGCTTTCTTT.